This T cell receptor beta chain comes out of a study of OX40 agonist ivuxolimab in advanced cancers. About the full investigation: The costimulatory receptor OX40 (CD134) was targeted by ivuxolimab, a fully human IgG2 agonistic monoclonal antibody. Partial responses occurred in three dose-escalation patients: two with cutaneous melanoma and one with hepatocellular carcinoma. Patients were allowed to have had prior anti-PD-1, anti-PD-L1 or anti-CTLA-4 therapy, and more than 30% of the dose-escalation patients had previously received checkpoint inhibitors. In the dose-escalation cohort, roughly 80% of patients were male, and the mean age was around 60 years, with a range of about 20 to 90. Of the roughly 52 dose-escalation patients, hepatocellular carcinoma was present in around 20, melanoma in around 15, renal cell carcinoma in 9 and head and neck cancer in 9. Intravenous ivuxolimab was administered to patients every 2 weeks at six dose levels: 0.01, 0.1, 0.3, 1.5, 3 and 10 mg/kg. Peripheral TCRbeta sequencing aimed to test whether ivuxolimab altered TCR sequence diversity and caused clonal T-cell expansion. The monotherapy dose-escalation portion (N ≈ 52 patients) of the phase I ivuxolimab trial is reported in the paper. Broad study findings and their caveats: Low levels of normalized T-cell clonal expansion were also seen in some nonresponding patients. Which antigens the clonally expanded peripheral T cells were specific for was not determined. On average, CD8+ T cells showed more expanded clones than CD4+ T cells after ivuxolimab. In the 0.1-3.0 mg/kg groups, partial responders had among the lowest normalized peripheral clonal expansion, particularly in CD8+ T cells. Clonal expansion of both CD4+ and CD8+ blood T cells was observed from baseline to week 6 at doses 0.1 to 3.0 mg/kg.

Concerning this clone itself: The target of this receptor is not known. It has no much larger one-base neighbor in the sample; base qualities were not kept.

The trial excluded patients who had a history of autoimmune disease or were on systemic immunosuppression. Peripheral blood for TCR sequencing was collected from all dose cohorts at baseline, on cycle 4 day 1, and on cycle 7 day 1. The samples were drawn from a first-in-human, open-label, multicenter phase I dose-escalation trial of ivuxolimab. The trial enrolled adults with locally advanced or metastatic head and neck squamous cell, hepatocellular, melanoma or renal cell carcinoma. CD4+ and CD8+ T cells were sorted separately from peripheral blood before TCR sequencing. For sequencing of the TCRbeta CDR3 region, genomic DNA was extracted from the sorted cells. The immunoSEQ Assay was used to sequence the TCRbeta CDR3 regions. What TCRdb holds here is the immuneACCESS table cut down to in-frame rearrangements. Part of the clones is not present; checked against another copy, under half of the missing clones reflect an unresolved V gene, and the others are unexplained. Within this sample are roughly 70,000 clones, with about 80% of them counted one time only. In total, the top ten clones hold around 2.1% of the sample.

The germline V and J ends show losses of 6 bases and 5 bases respectively, and no gene match explains 7 bases of the junction. Including the terminal cysteine and phenylalanine, the CDR3 comprises 15 residues. Only CDR3 DNA remains: 45 bases, in frame from the first base. The germline V gene yields MDHEN for CDR1 and SYDVKM for CDR2. The receptor was isolated from an adult with an advanced solid tumor such as melanoma, head and neck, liver or kidney cancer. The receptor chain draws on TRBV28 and TRBJ1-4; TRBD1 fits 9 bases in the junction. This material consisted of CD4+ or CD8+ T cells sorted from blood, taken in a trial of the OX40 agonist ivuxolimab. The nucleotide sequence reads TGTGCCAGCAGACACGGACAGGGGCAAAATGAAAAACTGTTTTTT. It encodes CASRHGQGQNEKLFF.